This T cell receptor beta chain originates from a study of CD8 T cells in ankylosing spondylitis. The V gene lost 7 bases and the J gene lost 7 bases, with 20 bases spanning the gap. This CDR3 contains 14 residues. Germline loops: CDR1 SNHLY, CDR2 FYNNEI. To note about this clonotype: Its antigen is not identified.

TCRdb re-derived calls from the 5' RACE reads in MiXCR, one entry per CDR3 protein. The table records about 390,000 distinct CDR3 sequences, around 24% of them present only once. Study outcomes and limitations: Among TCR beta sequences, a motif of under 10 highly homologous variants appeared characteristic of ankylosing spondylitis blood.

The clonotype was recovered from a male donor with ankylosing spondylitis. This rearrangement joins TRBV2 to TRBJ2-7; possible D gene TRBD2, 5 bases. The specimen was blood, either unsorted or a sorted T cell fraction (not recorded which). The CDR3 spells CASIQEAGRGEQYF. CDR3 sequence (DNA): TGTGCCAGCATCCAGGAGGCGGGCCGAGGAGAGCAGTACTTC.